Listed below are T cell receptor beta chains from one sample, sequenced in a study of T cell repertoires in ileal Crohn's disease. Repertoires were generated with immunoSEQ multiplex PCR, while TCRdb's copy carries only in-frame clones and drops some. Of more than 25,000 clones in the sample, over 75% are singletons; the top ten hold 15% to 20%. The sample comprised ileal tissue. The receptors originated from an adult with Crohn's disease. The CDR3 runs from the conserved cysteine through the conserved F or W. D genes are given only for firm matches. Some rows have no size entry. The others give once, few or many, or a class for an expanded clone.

CDR3aa: CAWTRTGLSGANVLTF; CDR3nt: TGTGCCTGGACAAGAACAGGGCTTAGTGGGGCCAACGTCCTGACTTTC; j_gene: TRBJ2-6; abundance: NA; d_gene: NA; v_gene: TRBV30
CDR3aa: CASSVNRGAYEQYF; CDR3nt: TGTGCCAGTAGTGTCAACAGGGGCGCCTACGAGCAGTACTTC; j_gene: TRBJ2-7; abundance: once; d_gene: TRBD1; v_gene: TRBV19
CDR3aa: CASSRAADGVYEQYF; CDR3nt: TGCGCCAGCAGCCGCGCAGCGGACGGAGTCTACGAGCAGTACTTC; j_gene: TRBJ2-7; abundance: NA; d_gene: NA; v_gene: TRBV4-1
CDR3aa: CASSPELAGSYEQYF; CDR3nt: TGTGCCAGCAGCCCCGAACTAGCGGGATCCTACGAGCAGTACTTC; j_gene: TRBJ2-7; abundance: once; d_gene: TRBD2; v_gene: TRBV5-5
CDR3aa: CASSDGRSREKLFF; CDR3nt: TGTGCCAGCAGTGACGGCAGGTCACGGGAAAAACTGTTTTTT; j_gene: TRBJ1-4; abundance: NA; d_gene: NA; v_gene: TRBV6-5
CDR3aa: CASSQTSGGSKNIQYF; CDR3nt: TGTGCCAGCAGCCAAACTAGCGGGGGTAGCAAAAACATTCAGTACTTC; j_gene: TRBJ2-4; abundance: NA; d_gene: TRBD2; v_gene: TRBV14
CDR3aa: CAKTPTGSRTFPYEQYF; CDR3nt: TGCGCCAAAACCCCGACAGGGAGCCGAACCTTTCCCTACGAGCAGTACTTC; j_gene: TRBJ2-7; abundance: NA; d_gene: TRBD1; v_gene: TRBV10-1
CDR3aa: CASSFIRDRGNNEQFF; CDR3nt: TGTGCCAGCAGCTTCATCCGGGACAGGGGTAACAATGAGCAGTTCTTC; j_gene: TRBJ2-1; abundance: NA; d_gene: TRBD1; v_gene: TRBV13
CDR3aa: CASKFTGTNGELFF; CDR3nt: TGTGCCAGCAAATTCACAGGGACCAACGGGGAGCTGTTTTTT; j_gene: TRBJ2-2; abundance: NA; d_gene: NA; v_gene: TRBV6-1
CDR3aa: CASSFDPRGNSPLHF; CDR3nt: TGTGCCAGCAGCTTCGACCCAAGGGGTAATTCCCCCCTCCACTTT; j_gene: TRBJ1-6; abundance: once; d_gene: NA; v_gene: TRBV5-4
CDR3aa: CSVEDRFGTESSYEQYF; CDR3nt: TGCAGCGTTGAAGATCGCTTCGGGACAGAATCTTCCTACGAGCAGTACTTC; j_gene: TRBJ2-7; abundance: few; d_gene: TRBD1; v_gene: TRBV29-1
CDR3aa: CASSFGGGYEQYF; CDR3nt: TGTGCCAGCAGCTTCGGGGGGGGCTACGAGCAGTACTTC; j_gene: TRBJ2-7; abundance: NA; d_gene: TRBD2; v_gene: TRBV7-6
CDR3aa: CASSLGTAYGNEQFF; CDR3nt: TGTGCCAGCAGTTTAGGGACAGCCTATGGCAATGAGCAGTTCTTC; j_gene: TRBJ2-1; abundance: once; d_gene: TRBD1; v_gene: TRBV28
CDR3aa: CASSLTGGYGGYTF; CDR3nt: TGTGCCAGCTCACTGACAGGGGGCTATGGAGGCTACACCTTC; j_gene: TRBJ1-2; abundance: NA; d_gene: TRBD1; v_gene: TRBV18
CDR3aa: CAWSVGTSGSHEQYF; CDR3nt: TGTGCCTGGAGTGTAGGGACTAGCGGGAGTCACGAGCAGTACTTC; j_gene: TRBJ2-7; abundance: NA; d_gene: TRBD2; v_gene: TRBV30
CDR3aa: CASAGTPNYGYTF; CDR3nt: TGTGCCAGTGCCGGGACACCGAACTATGGCTACACCTTC; j_gene: TRBJ1-2; abundance: once; d_gene: NA; v_gene: TRBV10-3
CDR3aa: CASRALLGGNQPQHF; CDR3nt: TGTGCCAGCAGGGCACTCTTAGGGGGCAATCAGCCCCAGCATTTT; j_gene: TRBJ1-5; abundance: NA; d_gene: NA; v_gene: TRBV6-1
CDR3aa: CASSEGGTGELFF; CDR3nt: TGTGCCAGCAGTGAGGGGGGCACCGGGGAGCTGTTTTTT; j_gene: TRBJ2-2; abundance: NA; d_gene: NA; v_gene: TRBV6-4
CDR3aa: CSGRQESNTEAFF; CDR3nt: TGCAGCGGGAGACAGGAGTCGAACACTGAAGCTTTCTTT; j_gene: TRBJ1-1; abundance: NA; d_gene: NA; v_gene: TRBV29-1
CDR3aa: CASSASYNEQFF; CDR3nt: TGTGCCAGCAGTGCGAGTTACAATGAGCAGTTCTTC; j_gene: TRBJ2-1; abundance: NA; d_gene: NA; v_gene: TRBV6-5
CDR3aa: CASSRPQASTDTQYF; CDR3nt: TGTGCCAGCAGCCGCCCCCAAGCTAGCACAGATACGCAGTATTTT; j_gene: TRBJ2-3; abundance: once; d_gene: NA; v_gene: TRBV14
CDR3aa: CASSQFNEREKLFF; CDR3nt: TGCGCCAGCAGCCAATTTAATGAGCGAGAAAAACTGTTTTTT; j_gene: TRBJ1-4; abundance: NA; d_gene: NA; v_gene: TRBV4-3
CDR3aa: CASSKQGVYGYTF; CDR3nt: TGCGCCAGCAGCAAACAGGGTGTCTATGGCTACACCTTC; j_gene: TRBJ1-2; abundance: NA; d_gene: NA; v_gene: TRBV5-1
CDR3aa: CSVGQGGTYEQYF; CDR3nt: TGCAGCGTGGGACAGGGGGGAACCTACGAGCAGTACTTC; j_gene: TRBJ2-7; abundance: once; d_gene: TRBD1; v_gene: TRBV29-1
CDR3aa: CASSLATTQETQYF; CDR3nt: TGTGCCAGCAGCTTAGCTACAACACAAGAGACCCAGTACTTC; j_gene: TRBJ2-5; abundance: NA; d_gene: NA; v_gene: TRBV7-9
CDR3aa: CASSRSRGGPWDEQFF; CDR3nt: TGTGCCAGCAGCCGAAGTCGGGGGGGGCCTTGGGATGAGCAGTTCTTC; j_gene: TRBJ2-1; abundance: NA; d_gene: TRBD2; v_gene: TRBV14
CDR3aa: CASSVLQGAEAFF; CDR3nt: TGTGCCAGCAGCGTACTTCAGGGCGCTGAAGCTTTCTTT; j_gene: TRBJ1-1; abundance: NA; d_gene: NA; v_gene: TRBV9
CDR3aa: CASSWDKINEKLFF; CDR3nt: TGTGCCAGCAGTTGGGACAAGATTAATGAAAAACTGTTTTTT; j_gene: TRBJ1-4; abundance: once; d_gene: NA; v_gene: TRBV5-8
CDR3aa: CASSLGQVSYNEQFF; CDR3nt: TGTGCCAGCAGCTTAGGGCAAGTATCCTACAATGAGCAGTTCTTC; j_gene: TRBJ2-1; abundance: NA; d_gene: NA; v_gene: TRBV7-3
CDR3aa: CAWSVNQGGGYTF; CDR3nt: TGTGCCTGGAGTGTCAACCAGGGCGGTGGCTACACCTTC; j_gene: TRBJ1-2; abundance: few; d_gene: NA; v_gene: TRBV30
CDR3aa: CASSSKPSFYEQYF; CDR3nt: TGTGCCAGCAGCTCCAAGCCTTCGTTCTACGAGCAGTACTTC; j_gene: TRBJ2-7; abundance: NA; d_gene: NA; v_gene: TRBV7-9
CDR3aa: CASSSVYGYTF; CDR3nt: TGCGCCAGCAGTTCAGTTTATGGCTACACCTTC; j_gene: TRBJ1-2; abundance: NA; d_gene: NA; v_gene: TRBV10-2
CDR3aa: CASSPGLLDNEQFF; CDR3nt: TGTGCCAGCTCACCAGGGCTGTTGGACAATGAGCAGTTCTTC; j_gene: TRBJ2-1; abundance: NA; d_gene: NA; v_gene: TRBV18
CDR3aa: CASSFAGTGTETQYF; CDR3nt: TGTGCCAGCAGCTTCGCCGGGACAGGGACGGAGACCCAGTACTTC; j_gene: TRBJ2-5; abundance: NA; d_gene: TRBD1; v_gene: TRBV7-2
CDR3aa: CASSLAPGDTQYF; CDR3nt: TGTGCCAGCAGCTTAGCTCCCGGAGATACGCAGTATTTT; j_gene: TRBJ2-3; abundance: NA; d_gene: NA; v_gene: TRBV7-2
CDR3aa: CASSVALAGCRQYF; CDR3nt: TGCGCCAGCAGTGTTGCCCTAGCGGGATGTCGGCAGTACTTC; j_gene: TRBJ2-7; abundance: NA; d_gene: TRBD2; v_gene: TRBV10-1
CDR3aa: CASTRVRGGTTLF; CDR3nt: TGTGCCAGCACCCGAGTTCGTGGCGGGACGACTCTCTTC; j_gene: TRBJ1-2; abundance: NA; d_gene: NA; v_gene: TRBV6-1
CDR3aa: CASSREAGGEQFF; CDR3nt: TGCGCCAGCAGCCGAGAAGCGGGGGGCGAGCAGTTCTTC; j_gene: TRBJ2-1; abundance: NA; d_gene: TRBD2; v_gene: TRBV10-2
CDR3aa: CASSLLLGGRGGEQYF; CDR3nt: TGTGCCAGCAGCCTCCTCCTTGGTGGGAGGGGGGGAGAGCAGTACTTC; j_gene: TRBJ2-7; abundance: NA; d_gene: NA; v_gene: TRBV6-6
CDR3aa: CASSFSYRSGNTIYF; CDR3nt: TGCGCCAGCAGCTTTAGTTATCGCTCTGGAAACACCATATATTTT; j_gene: TRBJ1-3; abundance: NA; d_gene: NA; v_gene: TRBV5-1
CDR3aa: CASSLQTDTQYF; CDR3nt: TGTGCCAGCAGCTTACAAACAGATACGCAGTATTTT; j_gene: TRBJ2-3; abundance: NA; d_gene: NA; v_gene: TRBV7-9
CDR3aa: CASSLGLASNTGELFF; CDR3nt: TGCGCCAGCAGCCTGGGACTAGCGTCCAACACCGGGGAGCTGTTTTTT; j_gene: TRBJ2-2; abundance: NA; d_gene: TRBD2; v_gene: TRBV5-1
CDR3aa: CASRREGEQYF; CDR3nt: TGTGCCAGCAGGAGGGAGGGGGAGCAGTACTTC; j_gene: TRBJ2-7; abundance: NA; d_gene: TRBD2; v_gene: TRBV2
CDR3aa: CASSEVVRNYGYTF; CDR3nt: TGTGCCAGCAGTGAGGTCGTTCGGAACTATGGCTACACCTTC; j_gene: TRBJ1-2; abundance: NA; d_gene: NA; v_gene: TRBV6-1
CDR3aa: CASSLGGDGTDTQYF; CDR3nt: TGTGCCAGCAGCTTAGGGGGCGACGGCACAGATACGCAGTATTTT; j_gene: TRBJ2-3; abundance: NA; d_gene: NA; v_gene: TRBV7-7
CDR3aa: CASSLQGGQGTDTQYF; CDR3nt: TGCGCCAGCAGCCTACAGGGGGGGCAGGGCACAGATACGCAGTATTTT; j_gene: TRBJ2-3; abundance: NA; d_gene: NA; v_gene: TRBV5-1
CDR3aa: CATSRDLRLAINEQFF; CDR3nt: TGTGCCACCAGCAGAGATCTACGACTAGCGATAAATGAGCAGTTCTTC; j_gene: TRBJ2-1; abundance: NA; d_gene: TRBD2; v_gene: TRBV15
CDR3aa: CASSLGTGPYYEQYF; CDR3nt: TGTGCCAGCAGCCTGGGGACAGGCCCTTACTACGAGCAGTACTTC; j_gene: TRBJ2-7; abundance: NA; d_gene: TRBD1; v_gene: TRBV9
CDR3aa: CASSPRDRGSNQPQHF; CDR3nt: TGTGCCAGCAGCCCCCGGGACAGGGGTAGCAATCAGCCCCAGCATTTT; j_gene: TRBJ1-5; abundance: NA; d_gene: TRBD1; v_gene: TRBV6-6
CDR3aa: CASKAGGTDTQYF; CDR3nt: TGTGCCAGCAAGGCGGGAGGGACAGATACGCAGTATTTT; j_gene: TRBJ2-3; abundance: few; d_gene: TRBD2; v_gene: TRBV5-4
CDR3aa: CASSSTGYYGYTF; CDR3nt: TGCGCCAGCAGCTCTACAGGGTACTATGGCTACACCTTC; j_gene: TRBJ1-2; abundance: NA; d_gene: NA; v_gene: TRBV4-1
CDR3aa: CASSPVESYGYTF; CDR3nt: TGTGCCAGCTCGCCGGTGGAGAGCTATGGCTACACCTTC; j_gene: TRBJ1-2; abundance: once; d_gene: NA; v_gene: TRBV18
CDR3aa: CATSPWTVPSGNTIYF; CDR3nt: TGTGCCACCAGCCCATGGACAGTCCCCTCTGGAAACACCATATATTTT; j_gene: TRBJ1-3; abundance: NA; d_gene: NA; v_gene: TRBV15
CDR3aa: CASSQGGSSPLHF; CDR3nt: TGCGCCAGCAGCCAAGGAGGGAGCTCACCCCTCCACTTT; j_gene: TRBJ1-6; abundance: NA; d_gene: NA; v_gene: TRBV4-3
CDR3aa: CASSLGHVGNYGYTF; CDR3nt: TGTGCCAGCAGCCTGGGACACGTCGGGAACTATGGCTACACCTTC; j_gene: TRBJ1-2; abundance: NA; d_gene: NA; v_gene: TRBV14
CDR3aa: CASSEFNFPDTQYF; CDR3nt: TGTGCCAGCAGTGAATTTAACTTCCCAGATACGCAGTATTTT; j_gene: TRBJ2-3; abundance: medium-sized; d_gene: NA; v_gene: TRBV6-1
CDR3aa: CASSPDRLQNGYTF; CDR3nt: TGTGCCAGCAGCCCTGACAGGCTACAGAATGGCTACACCTTC; j_gene: TRBJ1-2; abundance: NA; d_gene: NA; v_gene: TRBV5-6
CDR3aa: CASSVGTFTDTQYF; CDR3nt: TGTGCCAGCAGCGTAGGGACTTTCACAGATACGCAGTATTTT; j_gene: TRBJ2-3; abundance: once; d_gene: NA; v_gene: TRBV9
CDR3aa: CASSTDRVYEQYF; CDR3nt: TGTGCCAGCAGCACGGACAGGGTCTACGAGCAGTACTTC; j_gene: TRBJ2-7; abundance: NA; d_gene: TRBD1; v_gene: TRBV7-6